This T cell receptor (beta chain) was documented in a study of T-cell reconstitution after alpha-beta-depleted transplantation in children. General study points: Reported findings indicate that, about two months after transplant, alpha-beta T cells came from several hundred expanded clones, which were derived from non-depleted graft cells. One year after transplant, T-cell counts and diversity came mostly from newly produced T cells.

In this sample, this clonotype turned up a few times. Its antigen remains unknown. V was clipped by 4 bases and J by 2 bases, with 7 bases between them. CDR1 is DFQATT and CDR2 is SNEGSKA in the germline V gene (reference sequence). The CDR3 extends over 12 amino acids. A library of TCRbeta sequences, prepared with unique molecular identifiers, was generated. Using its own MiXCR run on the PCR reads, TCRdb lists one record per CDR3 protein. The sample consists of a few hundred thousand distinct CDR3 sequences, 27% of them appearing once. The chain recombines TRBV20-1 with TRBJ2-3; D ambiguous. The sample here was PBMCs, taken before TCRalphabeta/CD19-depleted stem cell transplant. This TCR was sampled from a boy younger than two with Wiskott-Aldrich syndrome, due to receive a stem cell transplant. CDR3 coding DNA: TGCAGTGCTACAGGAGTCACAGATACGCAGTATTTT. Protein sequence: CSATGVTDTQYF.